This TCR beta chain was sequenced during a study of cytomegalovirus exposure and HLA in healthy donors. Study context: Among around 200 million T cells, an earlier analysis found about 100 million unique TCR beta sequences. From HLA-typed donors, an early data release held approximately 85 million unique TCRs. Membership in the Caucasian-associated ancestry cluster was found for about four fifths of approximately 380 genotyped donors. Findings and caveats of the study: Later findings reportedly placed an Asian-associated ancestry cluster below the approximately 630-donor mean for N-insertions.

Germline assignment: CDR1 MNHNY and CDR2 SVGAGI (reference sequence). The CDR3 totals 16 residues. Trimming cost V 5 bases and J 8 bases; bases outside gene matches: 12. In this sample, this clone turned up a few times. Its antigen is unidentified. The PCR contained 60 Vbeta and 13 Jbeta primers. The protocol was immunoSEQ multiplex PCR, while the TCRdb copy is restricted to in-frame clones and leaves out a portion. The table lists around 69,000 clones, around two thirds of them singletons, with less than 10% in the top ten. The origin of this receptor is a woman between 45 and 60 years old in good health and CMV-seropositive. The chain is built from TRBV6-6 and TRBJ2-1, with 10 bases fitting TRBD2. The sequencing input was PBMCs. The CDR3 region is CASSTWGAGGGHEQFF. As DNA, the CDR3 is TGTGCCAGCAGTACCTGGGGAGCGGGAGGGGGCCATGAGCAGTTCTTC.